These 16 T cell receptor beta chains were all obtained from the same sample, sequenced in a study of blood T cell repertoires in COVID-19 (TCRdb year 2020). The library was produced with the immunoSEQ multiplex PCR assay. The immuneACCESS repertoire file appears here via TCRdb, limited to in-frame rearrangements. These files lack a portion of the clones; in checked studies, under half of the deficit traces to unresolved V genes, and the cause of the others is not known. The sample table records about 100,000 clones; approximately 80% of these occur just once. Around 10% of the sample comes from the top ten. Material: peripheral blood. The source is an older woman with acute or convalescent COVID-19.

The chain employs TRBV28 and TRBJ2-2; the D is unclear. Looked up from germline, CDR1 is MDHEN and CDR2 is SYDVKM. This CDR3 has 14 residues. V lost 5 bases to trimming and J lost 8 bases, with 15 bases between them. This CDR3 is CASSPRTRTGELFF. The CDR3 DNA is TGTGCCAGCAGTCCGAGAACTCGCACTGGGGAGCTGTTTTTT.

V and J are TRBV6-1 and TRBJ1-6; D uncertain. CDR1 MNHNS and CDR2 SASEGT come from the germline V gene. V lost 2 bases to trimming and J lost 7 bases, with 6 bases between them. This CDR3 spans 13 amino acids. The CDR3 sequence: CASSELRNSPLHF. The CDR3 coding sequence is TGTGCCAGCAGTGAACTGAGGAATTCACCCCTCCACTTT.

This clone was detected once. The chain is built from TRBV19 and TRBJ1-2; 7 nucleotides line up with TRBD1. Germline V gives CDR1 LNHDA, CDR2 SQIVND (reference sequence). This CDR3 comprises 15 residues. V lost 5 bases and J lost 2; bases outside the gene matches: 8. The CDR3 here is CASSLRTGENYGYTF. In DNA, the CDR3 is TGTGCCAGTAGTCTGAGGACAGGAGAAAACTATGGCTACACCTTC.

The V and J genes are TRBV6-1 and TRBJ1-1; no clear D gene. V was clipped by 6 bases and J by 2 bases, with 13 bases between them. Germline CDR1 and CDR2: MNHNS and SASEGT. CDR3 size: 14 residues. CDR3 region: CASRLQSFNTEAFF. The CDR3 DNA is TGTGCCAGCAGATTACAGTCGTTTAACACTGAAGCTTTCTTT.

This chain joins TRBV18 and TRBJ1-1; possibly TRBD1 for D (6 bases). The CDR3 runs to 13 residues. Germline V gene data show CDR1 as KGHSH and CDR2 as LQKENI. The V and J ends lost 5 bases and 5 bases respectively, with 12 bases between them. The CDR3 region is CASSEQGWTEAFF. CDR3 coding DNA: TGTGCCAGCTCAGAACAGGGTTGGACTGAAGCTTTCTTT.

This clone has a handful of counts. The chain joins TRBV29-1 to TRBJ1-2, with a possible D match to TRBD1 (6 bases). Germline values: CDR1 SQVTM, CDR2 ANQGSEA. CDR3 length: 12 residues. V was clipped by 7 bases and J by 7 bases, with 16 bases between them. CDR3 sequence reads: CSANRAVSGYTF. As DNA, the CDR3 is TGCAGCGCGAACAGGGCAGTGAGTGGCTACACCTTC.

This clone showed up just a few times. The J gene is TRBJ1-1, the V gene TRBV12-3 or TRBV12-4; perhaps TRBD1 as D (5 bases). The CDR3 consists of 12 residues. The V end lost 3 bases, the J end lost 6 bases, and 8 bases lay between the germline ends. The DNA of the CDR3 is TGTGCCAGCAGTTTTACAGGTGCTGAAGCTTTCTTT. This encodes CASSFTGAEAFF.

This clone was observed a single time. DNA of the CDR3: TGTGCCAGCAGTACGCAGGGGGCGCAAGACACCGGGGAGCTGTTTTTT. This codes for CASSTQGAQDTGELFF. The chain carries TRBV25-1 and TRBJ2-2, with 8 positions matching TRBD1. V trimming: 5 bases; J trimming: 3 bases; junction bases outside the gene matches: 8. The CDR3 length is 16 residues. Germline V gives CDR1 MGHDK, CDR2 SYGVNS.

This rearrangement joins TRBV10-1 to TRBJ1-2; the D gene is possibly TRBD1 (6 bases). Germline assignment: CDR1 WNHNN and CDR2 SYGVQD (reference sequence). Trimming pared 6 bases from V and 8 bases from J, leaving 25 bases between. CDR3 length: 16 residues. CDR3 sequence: CASSETPGHYISGYTF. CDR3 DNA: TGCGCCAGCAGCGAAACTCCGGGACATTATATTTCGGGCTACACCTTC.

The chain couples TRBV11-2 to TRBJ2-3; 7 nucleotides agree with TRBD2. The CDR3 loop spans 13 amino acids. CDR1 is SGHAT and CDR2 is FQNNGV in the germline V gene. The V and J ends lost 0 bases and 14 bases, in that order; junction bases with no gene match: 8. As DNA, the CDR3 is TGTGCCAGCAGCTTAGAATTTATTGCGGGGGTGTATTTT. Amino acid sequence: CASSLEFIAGVYF.

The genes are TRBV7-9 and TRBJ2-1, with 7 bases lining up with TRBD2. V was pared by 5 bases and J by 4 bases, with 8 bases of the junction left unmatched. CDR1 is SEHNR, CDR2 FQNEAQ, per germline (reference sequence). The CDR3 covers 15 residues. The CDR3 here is CASSRTSSRYNEQFF. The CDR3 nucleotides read TGTGCCAGCAGCCGGACTAGTAGTAGGTACAATGAGCAGTTCTTC.

CDR3 sequence: CASPPAFSVTEAFF. CDR3 coding DNA: TGTGCCAGCCCCCCCGCGTTTAGTGTGACTGAAGCTTTCTTT. The chain links TRBV28 to TRBJ1-1; D gene ambiguous. V was pared by 8 bases and J by 5 bases, with 18 bases between. Germline V gene data show CDR1 as MDHEN and CDR2 as SYDVKM. The CDR3 is 14 amino acids.

In DNA, the CDR3 is TGTGCCATCACCCTGACAGAGTACACTGAAGCTTTCTTT. Translating it yields CAITLTEYTEAFF. J is TRBJ1-1 and V is TRBV10-3, with a tentative D call TRBD1 (5 bases). CDR1 is ENHRY and CDR2 is SYGVKD in the germline V gene. The CDR3 spans 13 residues. V was trimmed by 7 bases and J by 3 bases, leaving 12 bases between them.

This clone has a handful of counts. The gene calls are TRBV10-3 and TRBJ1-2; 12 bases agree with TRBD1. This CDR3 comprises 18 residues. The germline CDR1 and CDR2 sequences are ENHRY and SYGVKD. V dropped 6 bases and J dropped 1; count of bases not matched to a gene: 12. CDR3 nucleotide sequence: TGTGCCATCAGCGGGACAGGGGGCCCAGTAAACCTTAACTATGGCTACACCTTC. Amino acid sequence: CAISGTGGPVNLNYGYTF.

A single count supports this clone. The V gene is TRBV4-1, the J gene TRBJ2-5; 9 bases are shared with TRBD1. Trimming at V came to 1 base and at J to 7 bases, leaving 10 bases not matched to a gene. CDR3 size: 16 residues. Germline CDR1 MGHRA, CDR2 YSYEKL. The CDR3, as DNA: TGCGCCAGCAGCCAAGGGTCAGGGGACAGGGCTGGGACCCAGTACTTC. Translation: CASSQGSGDRAGTQYF.

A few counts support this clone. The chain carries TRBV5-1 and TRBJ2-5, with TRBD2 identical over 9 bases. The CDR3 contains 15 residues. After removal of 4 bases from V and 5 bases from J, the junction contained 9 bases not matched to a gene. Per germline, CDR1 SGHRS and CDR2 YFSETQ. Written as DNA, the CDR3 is TGCGCCAGCAGCCAGACTAGCGGTGTTTGGGAGACCCAGTACTTC. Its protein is CASSQTSGVWETQYF.